This TCR beta chain is from a study of Graves' ophthalmopathy and Graves' hyperthyroidism. General study results and limits: Its predictions of ophthalmopathy progression gave the model over 65% sensitivity and 72% to 85% specificity.

This clonotype was observed a few times. Its antigen is unknown. Scientists amplified the TCR beta CDR3 regions from RNA transcripts. RT-PCR in the first round used HTBI primers; a second-round multiplex PCR followed. TCRdb passed the multiplex PCR reads through MiXCR, listing each CDR3 protein once. The sample carries over 650,000 distinct CDR3 sequences, roughly two fifths recorded once. Trimming removed 8 bases from V and 7 bases from J; junction bases left unmatched: 16. The CDR3 runs 15 residues. The V call is TRBV12-3 or TRBV12-4, the J call TRBJ2-7, with 8 positions matching TRBD2. The sequenced sample was peripheral blood. This clonotype was obtained from an adult man with Graves' ophthalmopathy. CDR3: CASAKSGGGPWEQYF. The DNA of the CDR3 is TGTGCCAGCGCTAAAAGTGGCGGGGGGCCTTGGGAGCAGTACTTC.